The clone carrying this T cell receptor beta chain was found a few times. This sample is part of a study of T-cell memory formation after mild COVID-19. This CDR3 is 15 amino acids long. Trimming left V 3 bases short and J 1 base short, with 12 bases between. Per the germline V gene, CDR1 is LGHDT and CDR2 is YNNKEL (reference sequence). 5'RACE primed from the constant segment yielded TCR alpha and TCR beta cDNA libraries bearing sample barcodes and UMIs. MiXCR was run by TCRdb on the 5' RACE reads, yielding one entry per CDR3 protein. The sample includes about 500,000 distinct CDR3 sequences, about a fifth of them seen just once.

The rearrangement uses TRBV3-1 and TRBJ1-1; a possible D gene is TRBD1 (5 bases). Sequenced material: PBMCs or a T cell subset sorted from them (not recorded which). The origin of this receptor is an adult woman who had mild COVID-19 (a few samples of this study predate the infection). Cell type and time point are not known. Written as DNA, the CDR3 is TGTGCCAGCAGCCAGGTTGGCGGGGCGAACACTGAAGCTTTCTTT. This gives the protein CASSQVGGANTEAFF.